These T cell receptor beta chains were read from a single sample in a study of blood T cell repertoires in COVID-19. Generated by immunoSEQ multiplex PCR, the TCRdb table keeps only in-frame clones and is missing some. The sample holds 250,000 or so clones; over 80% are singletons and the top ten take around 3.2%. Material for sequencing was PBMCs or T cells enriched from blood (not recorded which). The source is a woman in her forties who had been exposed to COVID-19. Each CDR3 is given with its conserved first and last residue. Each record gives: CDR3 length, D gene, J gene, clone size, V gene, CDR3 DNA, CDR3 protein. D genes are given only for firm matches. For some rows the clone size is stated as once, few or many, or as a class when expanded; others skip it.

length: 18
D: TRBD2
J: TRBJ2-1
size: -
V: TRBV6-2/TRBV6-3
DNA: TGTGCCAGCAGTTACTCCGCCGGACTAGGGCAGACCTACAATGAGCAGTTCTTC
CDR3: CASSYSAGLGQTYNEQFF

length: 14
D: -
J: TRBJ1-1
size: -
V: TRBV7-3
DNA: TGTGCCAGCAGCTTATGGGGCCCGTCGACTGAAGCTTTCTTT
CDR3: CASSLWGPSTEAFF

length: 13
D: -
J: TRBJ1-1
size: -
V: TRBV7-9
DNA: TGTGCCAGCAGCTTGGCAGGGGTTGCTGAAGCTTTCTTT
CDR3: CASSLAGVAEAFF

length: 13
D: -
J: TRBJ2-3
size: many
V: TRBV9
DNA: TGTGCCAGCAGCGTTTTGGAGACAGATACGCAGTATTTT
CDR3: CASSVLETDTQYF

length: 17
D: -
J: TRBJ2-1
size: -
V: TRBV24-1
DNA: TGTGCCACCCGGGACAGGGTTAGCGGGAGAGATATTGATGAGCAGTTCTTC
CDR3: CATRDRVSGRDIDEQFF

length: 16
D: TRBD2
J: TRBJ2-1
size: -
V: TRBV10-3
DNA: TGTGCCATCAGCGAGTTGGTAGCGGGGGGAGGTAATGAGCAGTTCTTC
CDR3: CAISELVAGGGNEQFF

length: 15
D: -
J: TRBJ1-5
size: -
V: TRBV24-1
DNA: TGTGCCACCAGTGATGGACTCGACAGGTTGCAGCCCCAGCATTTT
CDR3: CATSDGLDRLQPQHF

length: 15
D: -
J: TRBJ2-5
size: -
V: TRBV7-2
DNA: TGTGCCAGCAGCTTGCCCGCGGCAGGGACTGAGACCCAGTACTTC
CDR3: CASSLPAAGTETQYF

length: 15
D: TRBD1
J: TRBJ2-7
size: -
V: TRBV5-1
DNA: TGCGCCAGCAGCTCGGGACAGGGACCTACCTACGAGCAGTACTTC
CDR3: CASSSGQGPTYEQYF

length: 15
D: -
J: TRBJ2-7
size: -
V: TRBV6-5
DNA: TGTGCCAGCAGTTACTTCGCAGGGTCGTCCTACGAGCAGTACTTC
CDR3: CASSYFAGSSYEQYF

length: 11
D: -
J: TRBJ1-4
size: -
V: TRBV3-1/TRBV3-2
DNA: TGTGCCAGCAGCCAAGCAGAAAAACTGTTTTTT
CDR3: CASSQAEKLFF

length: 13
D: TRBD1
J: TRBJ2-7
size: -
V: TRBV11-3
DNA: TGTGCCAGCAGCCCGGGACAGACCTACGAGCAGTACTTC
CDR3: CASSPGQTYEQYF

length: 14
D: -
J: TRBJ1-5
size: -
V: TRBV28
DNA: TGTGCCAGCAGTCCATGGCACCTCAATCAGCCCCAGCATTTT
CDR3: CASSPWHLNQPQHF

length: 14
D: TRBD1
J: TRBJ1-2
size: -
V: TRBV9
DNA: TGTGCCAGCAGTGAGGGACAGTCTAACTATGGCTACACCTTC
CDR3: CASSEGQSNYGYTF

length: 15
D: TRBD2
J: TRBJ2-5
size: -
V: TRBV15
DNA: TGTGCCACCAGCAGTTTGGGGGAGGGATTGAAGACCCAGTACTTC
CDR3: CATSSLGEGLKTQYF